This T cell receptor (beta chain) was sequenced in a study of T-cell memory formation after mild COVID-19 (dated by TCRdb to the early 2020s). Study-level background: Most TCR sequence clusters were specific to one of the two donors. The cohort was made up of two young adult volunteers, one female and one male, who were previously healthy. In a couple of donors, T-cell clones that expanded and contracted after mild COVID-19 were tracked by sequencing TCRalpha and TCRbeta repertoires over time. Broad study findings and their caveats: Only a couple of mild cases were covered by the study, and larger cohorts that include severe cases with pre-infection samples were considered necessary. Clones that contracted from day 15 to 85 showed balanced CD4/CD8 phenotypes, whereas a second wave of clones that expanded from day 15 to 37 leaned towards CD4+. Contracting CD4+ clones appeared mostly in the CM and EM memory subsets, whereas CD8+ clones were enriched in EMRA. The detection of some responding clones in pre-infection memory suggests that pre-existing cross-reactive memory T cells joined the SARS-CoV-2 response. The second-wave clones that peaked on day 37 were not confirmed to be SARS-CoV-2 specific.

This clonotype has a handful of counts. Its antigen specificity is not known. It has no much larger one-base neighbor in the sample; base qualities were not kept. Counted from cysteine to phenylalanine, this CDR3 has 20 amino acids. Only the CDR3 part of the read is kept: 60 bases, read in frame from the first base. V is trimmed back by 5 bases and J by 0 bases, and the junction contains 20 bases that no gene match accounts for. Ficoll-Paque density gradient centrifugation was used to isolate PBMCs. Sequenced on an Illumina NovaSeq 6000. TCRalpha and TCRbeta cDNA libraries were built by 5'RACE with constant-segment primers, adding sample barcodes and unique molecular identifiers. RNA was extracted from every sample with Trizol reagent. Amplification of the libraries took two PCR steps, and the second step added a second sample barcode plus Illumina TruSeq adapters. Sequencing of the libraries was done on an Illumina NovaSeq, producing 2 x 150 bp paired-end reads. The original pipeline was this. Reads were demultiplexed and collapsed into UMI-guided consensus sequences with migec v1.2.7. Using mixcr v2.1.11, UMI consensuses were aligned to TRA and TRB V and J templates and then assembled into clonotypes. A clonotype was counted as expanded or contracted only if both edgeR and NoisET called the change significant, with noise models trained on biological replicates. For edgeR calls, a false discovery rate-adjusted p below 0.01 and a log2 fold-change threshold of 1 were applied. As an exploratory analysis of dynamics, max-normalized trajectories of the 1000 most abundant clonotypes were examined with PCA combined with hierarchical clustering. The CD4 or CD8 phenotype of responding clones was assigned using the separately sequenced CD4+ and CD8+ repertoires. Starting from the raw public reads, TCRdb applied fastp trimming at Q25, assembled clones with MiXCR and retained in-frame beta chains. Entries that share a CDR3 protein sequence are merged under the most common genes and DNA. The V and J calls and clone size come from TCRdb's table, not from the authors' own analysis. The sample table shows more than 300,000 distinct CDR3 sequences, and approximately 13% are seen once. Roughly 20% of the sample belongs to the ten largest clones.

The sample consisted of PBMCs or a T cell subset sorted from them (not recorded which). The chain is encoded by TRBV12-3 or TRBV12-4 joined to TRBJ2-3, with TRBD1 identical over 7 junction bases. This clonotype was obtained from a man younger than 35 who had mild COVID-19 (a few samples of this study predate the infection). The sample titles of this study are shuffled in the database, so cell type and time point are left out; the donor was told from shared clones. The encoded CDR3 is CASSVPAGGRNPSSTDTQYF. The nucleotides read TGTGCCAGCAGTGTCCCGGCAGGGGGTCGCAATCCATCTAGCACAGATACGCAGTATTTT.